Following are 31 T cell receptor beta chains from one sample sequenced in a study of control samples from healthy donors and cancer patients. TCRdb's copy holds only in-frame clones and misses some; the assay was immunoSEQ multiplex PCR. The sample lists 250,000 to 300,000 clones, 82% occurring once. Sequenced material: PBMCs. The receptors come from a woman aged 55-70 years with lung cancer.

The chain joins TRBV18 to TRBJ1-4, with D possibly TRBD1 on 5 matching bases. Germline V gene data show CDR1 as KGHSH and CDR2 as LQKENI. Trimming stripped 6 bases from V and 6 bases from J, with 17 bases between. The CDR3 contains 15 residues. The CDR3 spells CASSPTGRAYEKLFF. CDR3 DNA sequence: TGTGCCAGCTCGCCCACGGGACGGGCCTATGAAAAACTGTTTTTT.

The chain couples TRBV11-2 to TRBJ2-1; TRBD1 matches at 9 bases. This CDR3 is 15 amino acids long. Trimming at V came to 4 bases and at J to 8 bases, leaving 9 bases not matched to a gene. CDR1 and CDR2 (germline): SGHAT, FQNNGV. CDR3 protein: CASSSRDREWDEQFF. The DNA for the CDR3 is TGTGCCAGCAGCTCCCGGGACAGGGAATGGGATGAGCAGTTCTTC.

This chain connects TRBV5-1 to TRBJ1-2; D gene ambiguous. This CDR3 has 13 amino acids. Germline CDR1 SGHRS, CDR2 YFSETQ. Trimming removed 0 bases at V and 6 bases at J, with 9 bases between. CDR3 DNA sequence: TGCGCCAGCAGCTTGGACGCGAAAAATGGCTACACCTTC. Encoded protein: CASSLDAKNGYTF.

The V call is TRBV2, the J call TRBJ1-2; TRBD1 matches 8 bases. The CDR3 spans 14 residues. Germline V lookup: CDR1 SNHLY, CDR2 FYNNEI. Trimming cost V 5 bases and J 3 bases; bases outside gene matches: 5. CDR3 sequence: CASSQGARDYGYTF. The CDR3 DNA follows: TGTGCCAGCAGTCAGGGGGCGCGAGACTATGGCTACACCTTC.

This clone was seen once. This sequence joins TRBV5-4 and TRBJ2-7; D gene uncertain. The CDR3 covers 15 residues. Germline V gene sequence: CDR1 SGHNT, CDR2 YYREEE (reference sequence). The ends were cut back, 4 bases at V and 5 bases at J, with 19 bases in the middle. CDR3 bases: TGTGCCAGCAGCAAGGACCCGGGCGCAAGGGACGAGCAGTACTTC. Translating it yields CASSKDPGARDEQYF.

In this sample, this clone turned up once. CDR3 DNA sequence: TGCGCCAGCAGTGATTTGAATTCACCCCTCCACTTT. Residues: CASSDLNSPLHF. The chain is built from TRBV10-1 and TRBJ1-6; no reliable D call. V lost 3 bases and J lost 7, with 4 bases in between. Germline CDR1 and CDR2: WNHNN and SYGVQD (reference sequence). The CDR3 is 12 residues long.

This clone was seen only once. The chain combines TRBV27 with TRBJ2-1; 7 bases are a match to TRBD2. The CDR3 extends over 15 amino acids. V dropped 3 bases and J dropped 7; count of bases not matched to a gene: 9. Germline CDR1 MNHEY, CDR2 SMNVEV (reference sequence). The CDR3 sequence: CASSFRLASANEQFF. The CDR3 DNA sequence: TGTGCCAGCAGTTTCCGACTAGCATCGGCGAATGAGCAGTTCTTC.

This clone was seen ten or more times. The rearrangement uses TRBV5-1 and TRBJ1-1, with D perhaps TRBD1 (5 bases). Per germline, CDR1 SGHRS and CDR2 YFSETQ. The ends were cut back, 7 bases at V and 1 base at J, with 14 bases in the middle. This CDR3 region has 14 residues. CDR3: CASGVQGSNTEAFF. The CDR3 region has the DNA TGCGCCAGCGGTGTCCAGGGATCGAACACTGAAGCTTTCTTT.

With respect to this clone: Different DNA sequences within this sample yield the same CDR3. The rearrangement uses TRBV3-1 (or the pseudogene TRBV3-2) and TRBJ2-1; tentatively, D is TRBD2 (5 bases). This CDR3 contains 14 residues. Looked up from germline, CDR1 is LGHDT and CDR2 is YNNKEL (reference sequence). V gave up 4 bases and J gave up 4 bases, with 11 bases separating them. As DNA, the CDR3 is TGTGCCAGCAGCCCCGGACTCCTATACAATGAGCAGTTCTTC. Amino acids: CASSPGLLYNEQFF.

The V call is TRBV5-8, the J call TRBJ1-2; 7 bases are a match to TRBD1. This CDR3 region has 16 residues. The V segment lost 0 bases and the J segment 5 bases; nucleotides outside the gene matches: 10. Germline V lookup: CDR1 SGHTS, CDR2 YDEGEE. CDR3: CASSLGDRVIGYGYTF. The CDR3 DNA is TGTGCCAGCAGCTTGGGTGACAGGGTTATAGGATATGGCTACACCTTC.

V usage is TRBV20-1 and J usage is TRBJ1-2; D gene uncertain. This CDR3 region has 13 residues. V dropped 3 bases and J dropped 3 bases, with 11 bases sitting between them. The germline gives CDR1 DFQATT, CDR2 SNEGSKA (reference sequence). CDR3 coding DNA: TGCAGTGCTAGTGTTCGCGGAGACTATGGCTACACCTTC. Its protein product is CSASVRGDYGYTF.

V usage is TRBV2 and J usage is TRBJ1-2; D is uncertain. Between the trimmed V and J ends, which lost 4 bases and 0 bases, there was a span of 9 bases. The CDR3 length is 14 residues. Per the germline V gene, CDR1 is SNHLY and CDR2 is FYNNEI. The CDR3 loop is CASSVQLTNYGYTF. The DNA of the CDR3 is TGTGCCAGCAGTGTACAGCTGACTAACTATGGCTACACCTTC. The full variable domain, in which reference TRBV2 and TRBJ1-2 provide the parts outside the CDR3, is EPEVTQTPSHQVTQMGQEVILRCVPISNHLYFYWYRQILGQKVEFLVSFYNNEISEKSEIFDDQFSVERPDGSNFTLKIRSTKLEDSAMYFCASSVQLTNYGYTFGSGTRLTVV.

V is TRBV4-2 and J is TRBJ1-5; D is undetermined. Trimming pared 0 bases from V and 4 bases from J, leaving 7 bases between. The CDR3 has 14 residues. CDR1 and CDR2 (germline): LGHNA, YNFKEQ. The CDR3 sequence is CASSQDAPNQPQHF. CDR3 nucleotide sequence: TGTGCCAGCAGCCAAGATGCGCCTAATCAGCCCCAGCATTTT.

The V call is TRBV10-3, the J call TRBJ2-5; 8 bases match TRBD2. Germline CDR1 is ENHRY and CDR2 is SYGVKD. Unmatched junction bases numbered 12, after V lost 4 bases and J lost 5 bases. CDR3 size: 16 residues. This CDR3 reads CAISGSGAGASETQYF. The DNA of the CDR3 is TGTGCCATCAGTGGCTCCGGAGCGGGAGCATCGGAGACCCAGTACTTC.

The chain employs TRBV5-1 and TRBJ2-1; TRBD1 agrees at 8 bases. Looked up from germline, CDR1 is SGHRS and CDR2 is YFSETQ. The CDR3 sequence is 15 residues long. The junction had 8 bases not matched to a gene; V was cut back by 4 bases and J by 5 bases. The CDR3, as DNA: TGCGCCAGCAGCATCGGGCAGGGGGCCCACAATGAGCAGTTCTTC. Translation gives CASSIGQGAHNEQFF.

The gene calls are TRBV20-1 and TRBJ2-1; D gene unclear. This CDR3 spans 11 amino acids. Trimming cost V 5 bases and J 6 bases, with 8 bases left between them. CDR1 DFQATT and CDR2 SNEGSKA come from the germline V gene (reference sequence). CDR3 DNA sequence: TGCAGTGCTTCCCGGGTCAATGAGCAGTTCTTC. Translation: CSASRVNEQFF.

This sequence joins TRBV6-2 or TRBV6-3 and TRBJ1-1; D remains unclear. Germline V lookup: CDR1 MNHEY, CDR2 SVGEGT. The CDR3 is made up of 12 amino acids. The V end was cut by 4 bases, the J end by 10 bases, with 13 bases between. The CDR3 reads CASSSALVGAFF. As DNA, the CDR3 is TGTGCCAGCAGTTCGGCGCTAGTTGGAGCTTTCTTT.

This chain links TRBV18 with TRBJ1-2; D not resolved. The ends were cut back, 1 base at V and 4 bases at J, with 7 bases in the middle. The CDR3 totals 13 residues. CDR1 is KGHSH, CDR2 LQKENI, per germline. The CDR3 region is CASSPQGFYGYTF. The CDR3 bases are TGTGCCAGCTCACCACAGGGATTCTATGGCTACACCTTC.

This clone occurred a few times. This chain links TRBV10-3 with TRBJ1-1; no clear D. Germline CDR1 ENHRY, CDR2 SYGVKD. The CDR3 sequence is 14 residues long. V was shortened by 2 bases and J by 4 bases, with 11 bases between the two germline ends. The CDR3: CAISEGGGGTEAFF. For the CDR3, the DNA is TGTGCCATCAGTGAGGGAGGAGGTGGCACTGAAGCTTTCTTT.

This clone was seen a single time. The rearrangement uses TRBV3-1 (or the pseudogene TRBV3-2) and TRBJ1-2; D is unclear. The CDR3 is 14 amino acids. Germline V gene lookup returns CDR1 LGHDT and CDR2 YNNKEL (reference sequence). The V and J ends lost 1 base and 6 bases respectively, with 12 bases between them. The CDR3 sequence is CASSQGNRVHGYTF. In DNA, the CDR3 is TGTGCCAGCAGCCAAGGTAACCGGGTTCATGGCTACACCTTC.

This clone was seen just once. This sample also contains other DNA sequences that code for the same CDR3. The chain joins TRBV5-1 to TRBJ2-7, with TRBD2 identical over 12 bases. This CDR3 is built from 17 residues. CDR1 and CDR2 from the germline V gene are SGHRS and YFSETQ. V was clipped by 0 bases and J by 7 bases; unmatched bases: 11. Written as DNA, the CDR3 is TGCGCCAGCAGCTTGGTGAAACTAGCGGGGGGCTTGGGGGAGCAGTACTTC. Protein: CASSLVKLAGGLGEQYF.

The table lists this clone with many counts. J is TRBJ2-2 and V is TRBV5-6; 12 positions agree with TRBD1. The CDR3 loop spans 15 amino acids. The V gene end was trimmed by 4 bases and the J gene end by 4 bases; junction bases not matched to a gene: 2. Germline CDR1 and CDR2: SGHDT and YYEEEE. The CDR3 sequence is CASSMGQGATGELFF. The CDR3 DNA sequence: TGTGCCAGCAGCATGGGACAGGGGGCCACCGGGGAGCTGTTTTTT.

The chain has TRBV7-9 and TRBJ1-5; D not resolved. The V end was cut by 1 base, the J end by 2 bases, with 6 bases between. CDR1 and CDR2 from the germline V gene are SEHNR and FQNEAQ (reference sequence). The CDR3 length is 14 residues. CDR3 in amino acids: CASSLDTRNQPQHF. The CDR3 DNA is TGTGCCAGCAGCTTAGACACTCGCAATCAGCCCCAGCATTTT.

The V and J genes are TRBV10-1 and TRBJ2-5; TRBD1 or TRBD2 may be the D gene (5 bases each). The CDR3 contains 15 residues. V lost 8 bases, J lost 3 bases, and 19 bases lay in between. Germline V gene sequence: CDR1 WNHNN, CDR2 SYGVQD (reference sequence). This CDR3 reads CASGGRLRVEETQYF. CDR3 sequence (DNA): TGCGCCAGCGGGGGTCGTCTCCGGGTGGAAGAGACCCAGTACTTC.

A note on this clone: The sample holds other DNA sequences that translate to the same CDR3. This chain connects TRBV3-1 (or the pseudogene TRBV3-2) to TRBJ1-2, with D possibly TRBD1 on 6 matching bases. In germline, CDR1 is LGHDT, CDR2 YNNKEL (reference sequence). CDR3 length: 14 residues. Trimming stripped 0 bases from V and 4 bases from J, with 9 bases between. The CDR3 is CASSQETGIYGYTF. The CDR3 DNA reads as TGTGCCAGCAGCCAAGAGACAGGCATCTATGGCTACACCTTC.

This sequence joins TRBV11-3 and TRBJ2-2; 8 bases are a match to TRBD1. The length of the CDR3 is 15 residues. CDR1 is SGHNT, CDR2 YENEEA, per germline. For the CDR3, the DNA is TGTGCTACAACTAAAGGGACAGGGAACACCGGGGAGCTGTTTTTT. This sequence encodes CATTKGTGNTGELFF. Based on the CDR3 plus reference TRBV11-3 and TRBJ2-2, the full variable domain is EAGVVQSPRYKIIEKKQPVAFWCNPISGHNTLYWYLQNLGQGPELLIRYENEEAVDDSQLPKDRFSAERLKGVDSTLKIQPAELGDSAVYLCATTKGTGNTGELFFGEGSRLTVL.

The rearrangement uses TRBV27 and TRBJ1-2; D remains ambiguous. Germline V gene data show CDR1 as MNHEY and CDR2 as SMNVEV (reference sequence). This CDR3 spans 14 amino acids. Between the trimmed V and J ends, which lost 5 bases and 4 bases, there was a span of 14 bases. CDR3 DNA: TGTGCCAGCAGTCCTACGACGCCTCCCTATGGCTACACCTTC. Translating it yields CASSPTTPPYGYTF.

The V and J genes are TRBV19 and TRBJ2-1; the D is unclear. Germline-derived CDR1 and CDR2 are LNHDA and SQIVND (reference sequence). The CDR3 is made up of 15 amino acids. Deletions cut 1 base from V and 0 bases from J, with 7 bases between. The CDR3 region has the DNA TGTGCCAGTAGTATAGCATACGGCTCCTACAATGAGCAGTTCTTC. It translates to CASSIAYGSYNEQFF.

This sequence joins TRBV6-4 and TRBJ2-5; D might be TRBD1 or TRBD2, each matching 6 bases. V shed 8 bases and J shed 2 bases, with 18 bases lying between them. The CDR3 covers 15 residues. Looked up from germline, CDR1 is MRHNA and CDR2 is SNTAGT. CDR3 sequence: CASPRTGAPQETQYF. The CDR3 DNA reads TGTGCCAGCCCAAGGACGGGGGCTCCGCAAGAGACCCAGTACTTC.

The chain carries TRBV2 and TRBJ2-3; 9 nucleotides align to TRBD2. The V gene's germline CDR1 is SNHLY and CDR2 FYNNEI. The CDR3 is 17 amino acids. V lost 6 bases, J lost 0 bases, and 10 bases stayed unmatched. CDR3 sequence: CASRTLAGPCSTDTQYF. The CDR3 DNA follows: TGTGCCAGCAGGACGCTAGCGGGGCCCTGCAGCACAGATACGCAGTATTTT.

The genes are TRBV24-1 and TRBJ2-3; 7 positions agree with TRBD2. Trimming at V came to 2 bases and at J to 4 bases, leaving 5 bases not matched to a gene. This CDR3 spans 15 amino acids. Germline lookup yields CDR1 KGHDR and CDR2 SFDVKD. CDR3 in amino acids: CATSDSGGGSDTQYF. CDR3 sequence (DNA): TGTGCCACCAGTGATTCTGGGGGGGGGTCAGATACGCAGTATTTT.